Below, 17 T cell receptor delta chains from the same sample are listed, as sequenced in a study of Vδ1+ human thymocytes. Sequences come from RNA converted to cDNA by reverse transcription. CDR3 amplicons came from multiplex PCR with pooled V-gene forward and constant-region reverse primers. TCRdb re-called the multiplex PCR reads with CATT. The sample holds about 53,000 delta-chain clones, approximately 16% seen once. Broader study findings: Highly polyclonal TRG and TRD repertoires with Gaussian CDR3 length distributions appeared in thymus.

Their antigen targets remain unknown. Sequenced material: Vdelta1+ gamma-delta thymocytes from the thymus. The subset denotes: FACS-sorted CD3+ TCRalphabeta- TCRVdelta1+ TCRVdelta2- thymocytes. These receptors all come from a girl less than two years old who had congenital heart surgery.

This chain joins TRDV1 and TRDJ1, with 11 bases aligning to TRDD3. This CDR3 is 19 amino acids long. Germline V gene data show CDR1 as TSWWSYY and CDR2 as QGS. The ends lost 0 bases at V and 0 bases at J; junction bases unmatched: 9. The CDR3 loop reads CALGELVLWGIRDTDKLIF. CDR3 in DNA: TGTGCTCTTGGGGAACTAGTCCTTTGGGGGATACGCGACACCGATAAACTCATCTTT.

V usage is TRDV1 and J usage is TRDJ1; D not certain. V was trimmed by 5 bases and J by 3 bases, leaving 28 bases between them. The length of the CDR3 is 19 residues. Per the germline V gene, CDR1 is TSWWSYY and CDR2 is QGS. The CDR3 nucleotides are TGTGCTCTTGGGTCACCTCCAGGGAGACTCCCACATATCCCCGATAAACTCATCTTT. Its protein product is CALGSPPGRLPHIPDKLIF.

The chain employs TRDV1 and TRDJ1, with 12 bases that match TRDD3. Looked up from germline, CDR1 is TSWWSYY and CDR2 is QGS. V shed 3 bases, J shed 0 bases, and the junction held 20 bases outside the gene matches. There are 22 residues in the CDR3. DNA of the CDR3: TGTGCTCTTGGGGAGAAAGGGTGCTTCCCCAAACTGGGGGATACTCACACCGATAAACTCATCTTT. Amino acids: CALGEKGCFPKLGDTHTDKLIF.

The chain uses TRDV1 and TRDJ1; TRDD3 matches 9 bases. The V segment lost 1 base and the J segment 1 base; nucleotides outside the gene matches: 10. CDR1 is TSWWSYY and CDR2 is QGS in the germline V gene. CDR3 length: 18 amino acids. This chain's CDR3 is CALGEPTRGILGTDKLIF. The CDR3 DNA sequence: TGTGCTCTTGGGGAACCAACTCGGGGGATACTGGGCACCGATAAACTCATCTTT.

This clone was seen more than once but under ten times. The J gene is TRDJ1, the V gene TRDV1; the D call may be TRDD2 or TRDD3 (7 bases each). V was shortened by 0 bases and J by 4 bases, with 33 bases between the two germline ends. Germline V gene sequence: CDR1 TSWWSYY, CDR2 QGS. The CDR3 totals 22 residues. CDR3 nucleotide sequence: TGTGCTCTTGGGGAACTGTCGGCTTTTCCTACTTTACTGGGGCTCCTGGGCGATAAACTCATCTTT. Translation gives CALGELSAFPTLLGLLGDKLIF.

The J gene is TRDJ1, the V gene TRDV1; 9 bases map to TRDD3. The CDR3 consists of 21 residues. Germline V lookup: CDR1 TSWWSYY, CDR2 QGS. V lost 3 bases and J lost 0; bases outside the gene matches: 20. CDR3 residues: CALGEPSPLRLGELYTDKLIF. The CDR3 DNA sequence: TGTGCTCTTGGGGAGCCTTCCCCTTTACGACTGGGGGAGCTGTACACCGATAAACTCATCTTT.

This clone was counted a few times. V usage is TRDV1 and J usage is TRDJ1, with 7 bases that match TRDD3. The CDR3 is 19 amino acids. In germline, CDR1 is TSWWSYY, CDR2 QGS. J gave up 0 bases and V 2 bases, and 15 bases lay outside the gene matches. This chain's CDR3 is CALGEGLGVTRFYTDKLIF. The DNA of the CDR3 is TGTGCTCTTGGGGAAGGGCTGGGGGTCACCAGGTTCTACACCGATAAACTCATCTTT.

This clone was counted only a few times. The V call is TRDV1, the J call TRDJ1, with D perhaps matching TRDD3 (5 bases). Germline CDR1 reads TSWWSYY; CDR2 reads QGS. V was trimmed by 2 bases and J by 8 bases, leaving 21 bases between them. This CDR3 comprises 16 residues. The CDR3 reads CALGESSPDTRRKLIF. The DNA for the CDR3 is TGTGCTCTTGGGGAATCCTCTCCTGATACCAGACGGAAACTCATCTTT.

The V and J genes are TRDV1 and TRDJ1; 13 bases align to TRDD3. The CDR3 is made up of 18 amino acids. Germline trimming cut 2 bases from V and 10 bases from J; bases unmatched to any gene: 16. The V gene's germline CDR1 is TSWWSYY and CDR2 QGS. Written as DNA, the CDR3 is TGTGCTCTTGGGGAAACATACACCCCGTACTGGGGGATACGGGCACTCATCTTT. It translates to CALGETYTPYWGIRALIF.

V usage is TRDV1 and J usage is TRDJ1; 9 positions agree with TRDD3. Germline V gene lookup returns CDR1 TSWWSYY and CDR2 QGS. Trimming took 6 bases from V and 0 from J; bases not matched to a gene: 20. The CDR3 is made up of 20 amino acids. The CDR3 is CALGTSFLLLGDQHTDKLIF. The CDR3 bases are TGTGCTCTTGGTACTTCCTTCCTGTTACTGGGGGACCAGCACACCGATAAACTCATCTTT.

The chain joins TRDV1 to TRDJ1, with 9 bases lining up with TRDD3. V shed 2 bases, J shed 7 bases, and the junction held 23 bases outside the gene matches. This CDR3 region has 20 residues. Germline values: CDR1 TSWWSYY, CDR2 QGS. This chain's CDR3 is CALGEWPHRGLGDSLPKLIF. The CDR3 DNA sequence: TGTGCTCTTGGGGAATGGCCCCATCGAGGGCTGGGGGATTCCTTACCTAAACTCATCTTT.

This chain links TRDV2 with TRDJ1, with 7 bases matching TRDD3. V dropped 2 bases and J dropped 7; count of bases not matched to a gene: 24. Looked up from germline, CDR1 is GEAIGNYY and CDR2 is EKD. This CDR3 comprises 19 residues. The chain's CDR3 is CACDIGPRTGDRDPAKLIF. CDR3 DNA: TGTGCCTGTGACATCGGGCCCCGTACTGGGGACAGGGATCCAGCTAAACTCATCTTT.

This chain connects TRDV1 to TRDJ1; 9 positions agree with TRDD3. The J segment lost 1 base and the V segment lost 3 bases, leaving 18 bases of the junction unmatched. The CDR3 length is 20 residues. CDR1 and CDR2 (germline): TSWWSYY, QGS. CDR3 nucleotide sequence: TGTGCTCTTGGGGACCAGGGGTACTGGGGGAATTACCCGGGCACCGATAAACTCATCTTT. It is translated as CALGDQGYWGNYPGTDKLIF.

The rearrangement links TRDV1 to TRDJ1; TRDD2 or TRDD3 may be the D gene (8 bases each). Germline lookup yields CDR1 TSWWSYY and CDR2 QGS. V lost 2 bases and J lost 0, with 28 bases in between. The CDR3 loop spans 21 amino acids. The CDR3 sequence: CALGEGLPRSGGPPYTDKLIF. In nucleotides, the CDR3 is TGTGCTCTTGGGGAAGGCCTTCCTAGGTCTGGGGGACCGCCGTACACCGATAAACTCATCTTT.

Of note for this clone: An end of the junction differs from the germline gene, which may be a read error. V and J are TRDV1 and TRDJ1; tentative D call: TRDD3 (5 bases). Germline values: CDR1 TSWWSYY, CDR2 QGS. The CDR3 contains 14 residues. CDR3 coding DNA: TGTGCTGTTGGGGAAGGGTCCTACACCGATAAACTCATCTTT. Amino acids: CAVGEGSYTDKLIF.

This clone showed up just a few times. The chain recombines TRDV1 with TRDJ1, with D hard to call. The CDR3 covers 18 residues. The germline V gene has CDR1 TSWWSYY and CDR2 QGS. The ends were cut back, 7 bases at V and 0 bases at J, with 24 bases in the middle. The CDR3 sequence: CALVSESRNPSYTDKLIF. As DNA, the CDR3 is TGTGCTCTTGTTAGTGAATCACGGAATCCCTCGTACACCGATAAACTCATCTTT.

The rearrangement links TRDV1 to TRDJ1; D gene ambiguous. The CDR3 runs to 16 residues. V lost 0 bases and J 0 bases, leaving 11 bases between the germline ends. Germline CDR1 reads TSWWSYY; CDR2 reads QGS. CDR3 protein: CALGELPSAYTDKLIF. The CDR3 bases are TGTGCTCTTGGGGAACTTCCGTCGGCATACACCGATAAACTCATCTTT.